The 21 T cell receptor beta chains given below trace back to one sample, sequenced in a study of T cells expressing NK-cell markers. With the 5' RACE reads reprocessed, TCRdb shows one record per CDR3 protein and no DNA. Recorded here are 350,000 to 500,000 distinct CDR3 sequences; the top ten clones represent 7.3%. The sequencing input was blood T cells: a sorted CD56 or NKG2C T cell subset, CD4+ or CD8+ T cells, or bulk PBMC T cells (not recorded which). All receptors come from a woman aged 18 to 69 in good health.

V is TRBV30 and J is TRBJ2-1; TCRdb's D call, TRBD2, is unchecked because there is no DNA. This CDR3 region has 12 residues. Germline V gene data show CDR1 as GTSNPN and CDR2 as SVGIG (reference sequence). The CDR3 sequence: CAWDPIVARQFF.

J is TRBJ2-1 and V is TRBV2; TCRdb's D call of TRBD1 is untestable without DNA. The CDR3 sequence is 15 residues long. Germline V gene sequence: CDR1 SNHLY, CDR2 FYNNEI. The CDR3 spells CATPEGDGLYNEQFF.

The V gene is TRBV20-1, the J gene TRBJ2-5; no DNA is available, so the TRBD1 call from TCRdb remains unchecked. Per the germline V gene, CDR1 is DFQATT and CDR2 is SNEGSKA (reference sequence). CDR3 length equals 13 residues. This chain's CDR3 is CSARGGASGTQYF.

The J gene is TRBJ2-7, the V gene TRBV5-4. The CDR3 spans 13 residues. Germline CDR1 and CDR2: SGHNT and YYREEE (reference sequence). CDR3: CASSLDTSYEQYF. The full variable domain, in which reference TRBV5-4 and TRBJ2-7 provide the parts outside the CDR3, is ETGVTQSPTHLIKTRGQQVTLRCSSQSGHNTVSWYQQALGQGPQFIFQYYREEENGRGNFPPRFSGLQFPNYSSELNVNALELDDSALYLCASSLDTSYEQYFGPGTRLTVT.

CDR3 protein: CSAWTSGANVLTF. The V and J genes are TRBV20-1 and TRBJ2-6. The CDR3 is 13 residues long. Germline V gene sequence: CDR1 DFQATT, CDR2 SNEGSKA (reference sequence).

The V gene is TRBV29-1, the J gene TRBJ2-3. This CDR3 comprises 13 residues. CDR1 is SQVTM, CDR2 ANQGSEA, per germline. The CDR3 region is CSVVPRTTDTQYF.

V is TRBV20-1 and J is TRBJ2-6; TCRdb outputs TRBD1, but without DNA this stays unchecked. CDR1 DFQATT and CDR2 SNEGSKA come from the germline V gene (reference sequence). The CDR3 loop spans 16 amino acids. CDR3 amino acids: CSAQQGLSSGANVLTF.

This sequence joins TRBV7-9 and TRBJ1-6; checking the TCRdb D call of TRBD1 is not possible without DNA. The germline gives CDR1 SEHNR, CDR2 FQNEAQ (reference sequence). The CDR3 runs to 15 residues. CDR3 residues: CASSPSTVDNSPLHF.

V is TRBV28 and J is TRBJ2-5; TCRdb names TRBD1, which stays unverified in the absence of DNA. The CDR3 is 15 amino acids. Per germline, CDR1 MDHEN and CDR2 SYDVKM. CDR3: CASSWIGHDKETQYF.

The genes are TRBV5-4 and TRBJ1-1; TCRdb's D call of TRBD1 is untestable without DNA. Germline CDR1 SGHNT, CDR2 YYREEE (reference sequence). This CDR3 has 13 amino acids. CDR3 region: CASSSLGTGEAFF.

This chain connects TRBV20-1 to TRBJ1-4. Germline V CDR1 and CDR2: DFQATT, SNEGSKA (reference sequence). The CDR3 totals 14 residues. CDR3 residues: CSARGAAANEKLFF.

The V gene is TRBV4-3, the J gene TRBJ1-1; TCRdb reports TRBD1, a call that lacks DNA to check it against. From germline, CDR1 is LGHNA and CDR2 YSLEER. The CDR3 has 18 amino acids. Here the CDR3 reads CASSQDLGTGTMDTEAFF.

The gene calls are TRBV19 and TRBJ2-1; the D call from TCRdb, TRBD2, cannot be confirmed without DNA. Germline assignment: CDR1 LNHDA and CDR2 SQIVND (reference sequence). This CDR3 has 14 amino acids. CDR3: CASSFTSEYNEQFF. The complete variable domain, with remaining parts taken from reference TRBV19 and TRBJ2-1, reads DGGITQSPKYLFRKEGQNVTLSCEQNLNHDAMYWYRQDPGQGLRLIYYSQIVNDFQKGDIAEGYSVSREKKESFPLTVTSAQKNPTAFYLCASSFTSEYNEQFFGPGTRLTVL.

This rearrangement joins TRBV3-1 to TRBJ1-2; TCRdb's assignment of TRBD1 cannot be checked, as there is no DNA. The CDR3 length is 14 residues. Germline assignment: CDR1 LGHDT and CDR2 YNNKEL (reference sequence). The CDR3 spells CASSQRGRHYGYTF.

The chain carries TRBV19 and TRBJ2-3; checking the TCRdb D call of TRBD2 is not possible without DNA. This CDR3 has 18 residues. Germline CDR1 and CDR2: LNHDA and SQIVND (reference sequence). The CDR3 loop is CASTNAPGLRSSTDTQYF.

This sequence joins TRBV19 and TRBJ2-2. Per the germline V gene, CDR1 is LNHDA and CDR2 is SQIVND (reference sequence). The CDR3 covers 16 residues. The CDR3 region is CASSIIQKANTGELFF.

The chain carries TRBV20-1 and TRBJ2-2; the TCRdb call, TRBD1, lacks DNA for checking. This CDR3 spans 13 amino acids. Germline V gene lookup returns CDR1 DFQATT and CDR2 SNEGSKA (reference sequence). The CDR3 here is CSAKNQGDGELFF.

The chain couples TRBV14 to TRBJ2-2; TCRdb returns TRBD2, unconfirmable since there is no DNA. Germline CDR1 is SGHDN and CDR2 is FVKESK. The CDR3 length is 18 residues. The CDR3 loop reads CASSLDRVPTGGTGELFF.

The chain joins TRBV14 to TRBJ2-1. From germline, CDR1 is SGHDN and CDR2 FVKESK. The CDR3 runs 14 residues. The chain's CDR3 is CASSHVHSYNEQFF.

This CDR3 reads CASTRASAGNQPQHF. This chain joins TRBV19 and TRBJ1-5; TCRdb reports TRBD1, a call that lacks DNA to check it against. The CDR3 is 15 residues long. Per the germline V gene, CDR1 is LNHDA and CDR2 is SQIVND (reference sequence). Full variable domain (rest looked up from reference TRBV19 and TRBJ1-5): DGGITQSPKYLFRKEGQNVTLSCEQNLNHDAMYWYRQDPGQGLRLIYYSQIVNDFQKGDIAEGYSVSREKKESFPLTVTSAQKNPTAFYLCASTRASAGNQPQHFGDGTRLSIL.

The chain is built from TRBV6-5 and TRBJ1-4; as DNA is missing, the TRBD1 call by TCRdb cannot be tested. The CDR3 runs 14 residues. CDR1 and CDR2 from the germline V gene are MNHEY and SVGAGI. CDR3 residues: CASSYGQPNEKLFF.